A single sample is the source of the 24 T cell receptor beta chains below, sequenced in a study of regulatory T cells in long-lasting Graves disease. The time point was: newly diagnosed GD, antithyroid drugs for less than 3 months. Extracted PBMC RNA gave rise to the TCR library. Assembly of TCR beta libraries relied on iRepertoire HTBI primers together with Arm-PCR of CDR3 regions. One entry per CDR3 protein results from TCRdb running MiXCR on the multiplex PCR reads. The profile shows 550,000 to 650,000 distinct CDR3 sequences, about 16% of them singletons. The same data also contributed to another study, on T cells in Graves' hyperthyroidism and ophthalmopathy.

The input for sequencing was peripheral blood mononuclear cells (PBMCs), taken at new diagnosis, from a patient treated with antithyroid drugs. All receptors come from a man between 18 and 29 years old with Graves disease.

This clonotype showed up many times. The chain joins TRBV3-1 to TRBJ2-1; TRBD2 matches at 10 bases. V shed 4 bases, J shed 4 bases, and the junction held 10 bases outside the gene matches. The CDR3 runs to 17 residues. Germline V gene sequence: CDR1 LGHDT, CDR2 YNNKEL (reference sequence). The CDR3 is CASSPFVLAGAYNEQFF. In nucleotides, the CDR3 is TGTGCCAGCAGCCCCTTTGTCCTAGCGGGAGCTTACAATGAGCAGTTCTTC.

This clonotype was detected a few times. This chain links TRBV9 with TRBJ2-7, with 14 bases matching TRBD2. Germline loops: CDR1 SGDLS, CDR2 YYNGEE. With 3 bases clipped from V and 2 bases from J, the junction kept 7 bases outside the gene matches. The CDR3 loop spans 17 amino acids. As DNA, the CDR3 is TGTGCCAGCAGCGAGAGGACTAGCGGGAGGTACCCCTACGAGCAGTACTTC. Its protein product is CASSERTSGRYPYEQYF.

In this sample, this clonotype turned up many times. CDR3 sequence (DNA): TGTGCCAGCAGTCCAGCGGGGACAGGGACCTACGAGCAGTACTTC. It yields the protein CASSPAGTGTYEQYF. The chain uses TRBV12-3 or TRBV12-4 and TRBJ2-7, with 9 bases identical to TRBD1. The CDR3 is 15 residues long. The junction had 7 bases not matched to a gene; V was cut back by 5 bases and J by 2 bases.

This clonotype was seen at least ten times. This sequence joins TRBV27 and TRBJ2-7; maybe TRBD2 (5 bases). The CDR3 extends over 12 amino acids. V lost 3 bases and J 5 bases, leaving 8 bases between the germline ends. The germline gives CDR1 MNHEY, CDR2 SMNVEV (reference sequence). CDR3 nucleotide sequence: TGTGCCAGCAGTTTTTCCGGGGACGAGCAGTACTTC. It specifies CASSFSGDEQYF.

V and J are TRBV20-1 and TRBJ2-5; TRBD2 is a possible D gene (6 bases). Germline values: CDR1 DFQATT, CDR2 SNEGSKA (reference sequence). Trimming removed 6 bases from V and 0 bases from J, with 14 bases in between. The CDR3 has 14 amino acids. Written as DNA, the CDR3 is TGCAGTGCGAATAACCCGGGGGACCAAGAGACCCAGTACTTC. Translated: CSANNPGDQETQYF.

The V call is TRBV30, the J call TRBJ2-5, with 8 bases matching TRBD1. This CDR3 is built from 15 residues. The germline gives CDR1 GTSNPN, CDR2 SVGIG (reference sequence). The ends lost 5 bases at V and 5 bases at J; junction bases unmatched: 13. The DNA of the CDR3 is TGTGCCTGGGTCCGGCGCAGGGGGCAATTTGAGACCCAGTACTTC. This encodes CAWVRRRGQFETQYF. The variable domain in full, with the rest retrieved from reference TRBV30 and TRBJ2-5, is SQTIHQWPATLVQPVGSPLSLECTVEGTSNPNLYWYRQAAGRGLQLLFYSVGIGQISSEVPQNLSASRPQDRQFILSSKKLLLSDSGFYLCAWVRRRGQFETQYFGPGTRLLVL.

This chain joins TRBV7-2 and TRBJ1-2; a weak D match, TRBD1 (5 bases). The CDR3 is made up of 15 amino acids. V was shortened by 3 bases and J by 2 bases, with 13 bases between the two germline ends. The germline V gene has CDR1 SGHTA and CDR2 FQGNSA. Here the CDR3 DNA reads TGTGCCAGCAGCTTGCCCGGGGGACGGAACTATGGCTACACCTTC. Translation gives CASSLPGGRNYGYTF.

This clonotype has ten or more counts. A junction boundary mismatches the germline segment, possibly from a read error. The chain uses TRBV27 and TRBJ1-1; the match to TRBD1 covers 7 bases. Germline CDR1 and CDR2: MNHEY and SMNVEV (reference sequence). The CDR3 runs 14 residues. CDR3 sequence (DNA): TGTGCCAGCAGTTTGGGCAGGGGGAACGCTGAAGCTTTCTTT. Amino acids: CASSLGRGNAEAFF.

This clonotype has only a few counts. The J gene is TRBJ2-6, the V gene TRBV27, with D perhaps matching TRBD1 (6 bases). The CDR3 has 15 residues. Germline CDR1 MNHEY, CDR2 SMNVEV (reference sequence). V gave up 5 bases and J gave up 4 bases, with 12 bases separating them. CDR3 residues: CASSPRGHGANVLTF. CDR3 coding DNA: TGTGCCAGCAGTCCCAGGGGTCACGGGGCCAACGTCCTGACTTTC.

This clonotype was picked up a small number of times. The chain joins TRBV24-1 to TRBJ2-3; no clear D. The CDR3 loop spans 13 amino acids. The V gene lost 6 bases and the J gene lost 1 base, with 7 bases spanning the gap. Germline-derived CDR1 and CDR2 are KGHDR and SFDVKD. CDR3 DNA sequence: TGTGCCACCAGTCCGGTTGGCACAGATACGCAGTATTTT. This sequence encodes CATSPVGTDTQYF.

A few counts support this clonotype. A read error is likely, as this CDR3 ends without the conserved phenylalanine or tryptophan. It is unclear where the CDR3 begins or ends on the DNA, so no DNA is shown, and the CDR3 is as TCRdb lists it. This chain connects TRBV20-1 to TRBJ1-1. The CDR3 has 9 residues if both end residues are counted. The germline V gene has CDR1 DFQATT and CDR2 SNEGSKA (reference sequence). CDR3 sequence: CSARDGPNI.

The chain joins TRBV6-5 to TRBJ2-5; no reliable D call. Trimming took off 0 bases at V and 1 base at J, with 9 bases between the two ends. The CDR3 has 15 residues. The germline V gene has CDR1 MNHEY and CDR2 SVGAGI. CDR3 residues: CASSYSPGLQETQYF. CDR3 sequence (DNA): TGTGCCAGCAGTTACTCGCCGGGCCTCCAAGAGACCCAGTACTTC.

This clonotype showed up just a few times. V usage is TRBV28 and J usage is TRBJ2-1; TRBD2 matches 10 bases. The CDR3 totals 13 residues. V lost 10 bases to trimming and J lost 5 bases; unmatched junction nucleotides: 5. CDR1 is MDHEN, CDR2 SYDVKM, per germline. CDR3 sequence (DNA): TGTGCCACTGGGACTAGCGTCAACAATGAGCAGTTCTTC. Translating gives CATGTSVNNEQFF.

This clonotype has more than one count but fewer than ten. A much larger clone differs by one base, so this may be a read error. This chain links TRBV7-3 with TRBJ2-3; 10 bases fit TRBD2. The germline gives CDR1 SGHTA, CDR2 FQGTGA. The CDR3 length is 15 residues. CDR3 coding DNA: TGTGCCATCAGCCGTCTAGCGGGAGCTGGGGATACGCAGTATTTT. Translation gives CAISRLAGAGDTQYF.

The chain has TRBV4-1 and TRBJ2-7; D gene unclear. V lost 1 base and J lost 6, with 13 bases in between. The CDR3 is 14 amino acids. Germline CDR1 is MGHRA and CDR2 is YSYEKL. DNA of the CDR3: TGCGCCAGCAGCCAAGGTCCGGGTGTGGGCGAGCAGTACTTC. Translating it yields CASSQGPGVGEQYF.

This clonotype has more than one count but fewer than ten. The chain uses TRBV7-9 and TRBJ1-1; TRBD1 is a possible D gene (6 bases). CDR1 is SEHNR and CDR2 is FQNEAQ in the germline V gene (reference sequence). Trimming left V 6 bases short and J 1 base short, with 15 bases between. The CDR3 consists of 15 residues. The DNA of the CDR3 is TGTGCCAGCAGGTCGGCGGGGACAACGAACACTGAAGCTTTCTTT. It specifies CASRSAGTTNTEAFF.

This clonotype was detected a few times. This chain uses TRBV20-1 with TRBJ1-4, with TRBD1 matching over 8 bases. The CDR3 length is 13 residues. Losses at the gene ends were 4 bases for V and 8 bases for J; bases not matched to a gene: 6. Germline V gene lookup returns CDR1 DFQATT and CDR2 SNEGSKA (reference sequence). The CDR3 loop reads CSATGQGREKLFF. The CDR3 DNA reads TGCAGTGCTACCGGACAGGGCCGGGAAAAACTGTTTTTT.

This clonotype was seen repeatedly, ten times or more. The chain uses TRBV28 and TRBJ2-1; no clear D gene. CDR3 size: 15 residues. CDR1 MDHEN and CDR2 SYDVKM come from the germline V gene. Trimming took off 5 bases at V and 0 bases at J, with 11 bases between the two ends. CDR3 nucleotides: TGTGCCAGCAGTCAGGTCCCAAGCTCCTACAATGAGCAGTTCTTC. This codes for CASSQVPSSYNEQFF.

At least ten counts were recorded for this clonotype. The chain couples TRBV27 to TRBJ1-2; no reliable D call. V lost 4 bases and J lost 6, with 15 bases in between. The CDR3 runs to 14 residues. Germline CDR1 reads MNHEY; CDR2 reads SMNVEV (reference sequence). In nucleotides, the CDR3 is TGTGCCAGCAGTTCTCGCAGGCAATATAATGGCTACACCTTC. Translating it yields CASSSRRQYNGYTF.

Only a few counts were recorded for this clonotype. The chain has TRBV6-1 and TRBJ2-1; D possibly corresponds to TRBD2 (5 bases). Germline CDR1 reads MNHNS; CDR2 reads SASEGT. The CDR3 contains 14 residues. Trimming left V 7 bases short and J 4 bases short, with 14 bases between. DNA of the CDR3: TGTGCCAGCACACCCGGGAACCAGTACAATGAGCAGTTCTTC. Its protein product is CASTPGNQYNEQFF.

This clonotype was counted ten times or more. This chain joins TRBV27 and TRBJ2-3; no reliable D call. Looked up from germline, CDR1 is MNHEY and CDR2 is SMNVEV (reference sequence). The CDR3 consists of 14 residues. Trimming shortened V by 2 bases and J by 2 bases, and 8 bases separated the two germline ends. The CDR3 nucleotides are TGTGCCAGCAGTTTAGCTAGGAACACAGATACGCAGTATTTT. Residues: CASSLARNTDTQYF.

This clonotype showed up many times. The chain carries TRBV12-5 and TRBJ2-1; the D is unclear. Trimming shortened V by 4 bases and J by 6 bases, and 13 bases separated the two germline ends. The germline V gene encodes CDR1 LGHNT and CDR2 FRNRAP. The CDR3 is made up of 14 amino acids. CDR3 bases: TGTGCTAGTGGTTCGGACCTGGGCCCCAATGAGCAGTTCTTC. Its translation: CASGSDLGPNEQFF.

The chain has TRBV7-3 and TRBJ2-1, with 12 bases matching TRBD2. Looked up from germline, CDR1 is SGHTA and CDR2 is FQGTGA. V dropped 5 bases and J dropped 9; count of bases not matched to a gene: 11. There are 16 residues in the CDR3. The DNA for the CDR3 is TGTGCCAGCAGCCCCCCCGGACTAGCGGGACCCACTGAGCAGTTCTTC. Its translation is CASSPPGLAGPTEQFF.

The chain recombines TRBV2 with TRBJ2-7, with D possibly matching TRBD2 (5 bases). Germline V gene sequence: CDR1 SNHLY, CDR2 FYNNEI. This CDR3 comprises 16 residues. The V end lost 2 bases, the J end lost 7 bases, and 21 bases lay between the germline ends. For the CDR3, the DNA is TGTGCCAGCAGTGAAACCGGTGCGGGCCCCTTACGGGAGCAGTACTTC. It yields the protein CASSETGAGPLREQYF.